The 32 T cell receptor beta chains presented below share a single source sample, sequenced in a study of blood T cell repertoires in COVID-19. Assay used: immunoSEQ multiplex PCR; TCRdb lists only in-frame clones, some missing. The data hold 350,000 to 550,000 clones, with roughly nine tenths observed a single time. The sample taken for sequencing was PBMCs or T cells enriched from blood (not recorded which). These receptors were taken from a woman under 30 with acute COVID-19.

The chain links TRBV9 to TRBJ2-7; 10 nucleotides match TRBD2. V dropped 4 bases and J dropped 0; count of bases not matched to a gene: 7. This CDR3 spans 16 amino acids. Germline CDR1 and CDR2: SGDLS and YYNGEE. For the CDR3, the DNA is TGTGCCAGCAGCATGGGGACTAGCGCGAGCTCCTACGAGCAGTACTTC. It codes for CASSMGTSASSYEQYF.

The CDR3 protein is CASSRDSPNYGYTF. Here the CDR3 DNA reads TGTGCCAGTAGTCGGGACAGCCCTAACTATGGCTACACCTTC. The genes are TRBV19 and TRBJ1-2, with 7 bases that match TRBD1. The CDR3 has 14 residues. Germline assignment: CDR1 LNHDA and CDR2 SQIVND (reference sequence). V was pared by 5 bases and J by 0 bases, with 3 bases of the junction left unmatched.

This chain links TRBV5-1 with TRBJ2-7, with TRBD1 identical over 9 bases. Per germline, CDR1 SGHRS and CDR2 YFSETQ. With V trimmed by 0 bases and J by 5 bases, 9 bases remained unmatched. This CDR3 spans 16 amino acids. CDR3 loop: CASSLALGQGNNEQYF. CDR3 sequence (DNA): TGCGCCAGCAGCTTGGCCTTGGGACAGGGTAATAACGAGCAGTACTTC.

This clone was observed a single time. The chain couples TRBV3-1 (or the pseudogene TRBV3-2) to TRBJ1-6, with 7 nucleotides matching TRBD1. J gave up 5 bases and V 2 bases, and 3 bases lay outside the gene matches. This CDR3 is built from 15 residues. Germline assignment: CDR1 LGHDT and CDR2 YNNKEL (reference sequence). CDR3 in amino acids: CASSQTGVDNSPLHF. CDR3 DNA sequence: TGTGCCAGCAGCCAAACAGGGGTAGATAATTCACCCCTCCACTTT.

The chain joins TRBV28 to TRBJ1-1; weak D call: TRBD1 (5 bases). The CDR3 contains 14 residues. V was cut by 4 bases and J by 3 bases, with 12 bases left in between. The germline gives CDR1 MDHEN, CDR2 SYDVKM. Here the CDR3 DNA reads TGTGCCAGCAGTTCAAGACAGTTTTACACTGAAGCTTTCTTT. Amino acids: CASSSRQFYTEAFF.

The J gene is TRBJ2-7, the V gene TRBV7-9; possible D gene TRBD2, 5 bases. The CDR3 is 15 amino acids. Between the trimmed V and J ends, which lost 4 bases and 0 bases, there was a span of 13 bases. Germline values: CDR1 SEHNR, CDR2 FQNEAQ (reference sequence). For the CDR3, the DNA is TGTGCCAGCAGCTCGGGGTTACTCCCCTCCTACGAGCAGTACTTC. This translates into CASSSGLLPSYEQYF.

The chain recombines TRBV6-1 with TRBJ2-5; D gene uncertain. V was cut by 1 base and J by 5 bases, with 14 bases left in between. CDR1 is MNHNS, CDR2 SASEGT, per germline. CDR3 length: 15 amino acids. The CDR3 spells CASSEGRRISETQYF. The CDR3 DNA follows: TGTGCCAGCAGTGAAGGGCGGCGCATTTCGGAGACCCAGTACTTC.

CDR3 DNA sequence: TGTGCCAGCAGCCTTAGCGGGAACCACTACGAGCAGTACTTC. Protein: CASSLSGNHYEQYF. V and J are TRBV3-1 (or the pseudogene TRBV3-2) and TRBJ2-7; TRBD2 aligns across 8 bases. The V gene end was trimmed by 4 bases and the J gene end by 3 bases; junction bases not matched to a gene: 5. The germline V gene encodes CDR1 LGHDT and CDR2 YNNKEL (reference sequence). This CDR3 spans 14 amino acids.

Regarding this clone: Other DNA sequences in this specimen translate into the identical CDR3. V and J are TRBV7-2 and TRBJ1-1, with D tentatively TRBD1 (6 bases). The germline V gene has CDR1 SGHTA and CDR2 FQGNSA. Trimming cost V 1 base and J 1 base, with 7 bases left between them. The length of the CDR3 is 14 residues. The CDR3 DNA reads TGTGCCAGCAGCTTAGGCAGGGGGAACACTGAAGCTTTCTTT. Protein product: CASSLGRGNTEAFF.

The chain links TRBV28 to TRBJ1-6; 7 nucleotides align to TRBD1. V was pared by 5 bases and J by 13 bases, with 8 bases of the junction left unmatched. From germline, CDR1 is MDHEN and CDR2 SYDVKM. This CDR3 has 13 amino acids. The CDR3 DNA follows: TGTGCCAGCAGTGGTACAGGGGTGGGTCCCCTCCACTTT. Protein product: CASSGTGVGPLHF.

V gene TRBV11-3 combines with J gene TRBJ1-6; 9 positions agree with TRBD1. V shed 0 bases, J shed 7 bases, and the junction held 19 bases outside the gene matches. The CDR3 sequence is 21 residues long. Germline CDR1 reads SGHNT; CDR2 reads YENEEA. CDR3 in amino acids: CASSLELISSPDRGGNSPLHF. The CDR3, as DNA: TGTGCCAGCAGCTTAGAGTTGATATCGTCCCCGGACAGGGGAGGAAATTCACCCCTCCACTTT.

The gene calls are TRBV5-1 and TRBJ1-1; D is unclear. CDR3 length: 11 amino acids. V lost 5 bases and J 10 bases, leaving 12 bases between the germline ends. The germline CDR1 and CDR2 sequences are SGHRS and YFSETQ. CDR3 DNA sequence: TGCGCCAGCAGTCTGGGGAGTGGAGCTTTCTTT. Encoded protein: CASSLGSGAFF.

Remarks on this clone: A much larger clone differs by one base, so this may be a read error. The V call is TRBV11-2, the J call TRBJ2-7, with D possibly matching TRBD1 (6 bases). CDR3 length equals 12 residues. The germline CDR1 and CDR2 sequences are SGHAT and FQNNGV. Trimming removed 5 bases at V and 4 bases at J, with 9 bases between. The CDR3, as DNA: TGTGCCAGCAGCCCAACAGGGTACGAGCAGTACTTC. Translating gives CASSPTGYEQYF. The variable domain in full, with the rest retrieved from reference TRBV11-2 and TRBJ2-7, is EAGVAQSPRYKIIEKRQSVAFWCNPISGHATLYWYQQILGQGPKLLIQFQNNGVVDDSQLPKDRFSAERLKGVDSTLKIQPAKLEDSAVYLCASSPTGYEQYFGPGTRLTVT.

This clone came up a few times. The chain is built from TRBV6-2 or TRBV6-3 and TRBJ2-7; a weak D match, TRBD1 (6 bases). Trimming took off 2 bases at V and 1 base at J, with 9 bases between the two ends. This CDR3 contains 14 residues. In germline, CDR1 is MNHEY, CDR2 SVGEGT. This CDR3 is CASSYRDNSYEQYF. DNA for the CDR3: TGTGCCAGCAGTTACAGGGACAATTCCTACGAGCAGTACTTC.

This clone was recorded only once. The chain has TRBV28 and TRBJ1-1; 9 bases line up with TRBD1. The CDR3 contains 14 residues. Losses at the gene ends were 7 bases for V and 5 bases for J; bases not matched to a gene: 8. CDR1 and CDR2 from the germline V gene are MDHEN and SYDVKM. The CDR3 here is CASIQQGARTEAFF. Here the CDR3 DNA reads TGTGCCAGCATTCAACAGGGGGCGCGGACTGAAGCTTTCTTT.

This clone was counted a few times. CDR3 nucleotides: TGCGCCAGCAGCTTGACCGGGACAGGGGGTTCACCCCTCCACTTT. Amino acids: CASSLTGTGGSPLHF. This chain joins TRBV5-1 and TRBJ1-6, with 11 bases fitting TRBD1. Germline V gene data show CDR1 as SGHRS and CDR2 as YFSETQ. The CDR3 covers 15 residues. After removal of 1 base from V and 9 bases from J, the junction contained 3 bases not matched to a gene.

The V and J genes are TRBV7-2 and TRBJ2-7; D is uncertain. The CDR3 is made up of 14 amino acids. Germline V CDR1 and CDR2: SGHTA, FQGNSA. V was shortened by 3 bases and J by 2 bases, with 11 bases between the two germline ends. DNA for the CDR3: TGTGCCAGCAGCTTTGCGCGATCGACCTACGAGCAGTACTTC. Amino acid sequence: CASSFARSTYEQYF.

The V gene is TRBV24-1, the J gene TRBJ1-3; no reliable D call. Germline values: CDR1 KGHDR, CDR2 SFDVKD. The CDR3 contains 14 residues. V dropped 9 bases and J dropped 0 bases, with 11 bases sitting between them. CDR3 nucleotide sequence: TGTGCCACCGAGGAATGGTTCTCTGGAAACACCATATATTTT. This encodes CATEEWFSGNTIYF.

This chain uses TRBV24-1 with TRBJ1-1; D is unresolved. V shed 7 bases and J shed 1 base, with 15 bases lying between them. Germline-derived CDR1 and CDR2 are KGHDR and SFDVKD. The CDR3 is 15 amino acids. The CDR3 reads CATSASGNWNTEAFF. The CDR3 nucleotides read TGTGCCACCAGCGCCAGCGGGAACTGGAACACTGAAGCTTTCTTT.

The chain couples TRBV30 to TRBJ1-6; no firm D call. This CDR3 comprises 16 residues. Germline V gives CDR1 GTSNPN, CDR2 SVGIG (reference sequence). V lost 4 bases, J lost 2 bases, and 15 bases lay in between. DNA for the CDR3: TGTGCCTGGACCCCCCGGCGGGGTACCTATAATTCACCCCTCCACTTT. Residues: CAWTPRRGTYNSPLHF.

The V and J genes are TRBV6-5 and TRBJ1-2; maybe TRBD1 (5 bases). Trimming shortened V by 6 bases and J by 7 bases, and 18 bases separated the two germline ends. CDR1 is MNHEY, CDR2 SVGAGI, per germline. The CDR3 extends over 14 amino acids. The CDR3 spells CASRDRGGEVGYTF. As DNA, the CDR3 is TGTGCCAGCAGGGACCGCGGAGGGGAGGTTGGCTACACCTTC.

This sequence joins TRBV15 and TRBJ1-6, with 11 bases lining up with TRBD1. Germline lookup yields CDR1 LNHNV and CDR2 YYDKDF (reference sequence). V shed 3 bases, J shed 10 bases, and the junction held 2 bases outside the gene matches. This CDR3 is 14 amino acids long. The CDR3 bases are TGTGCCACCAGCAGGGGGACAGGGGGATCACCCCTCCACTTT. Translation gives CATSRGTGGSPLHF.

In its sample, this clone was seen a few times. The CDR3 DNA follows: TGTGCCAGCAGTCAGGACGGGAGCTCTGGAAACACCATATATTTT. Encoded protein: CASSQDGSSGNTIYF. The chain recombines TRBV6-4 with TRBJ1-3; unclear D gene. Trimming cost V 5 bases and J 0 bases, with 11 bases left between them. The CDR3 is 15 amino acids. Germline CDR1 MRHNA, CDR2 SNTAGT.

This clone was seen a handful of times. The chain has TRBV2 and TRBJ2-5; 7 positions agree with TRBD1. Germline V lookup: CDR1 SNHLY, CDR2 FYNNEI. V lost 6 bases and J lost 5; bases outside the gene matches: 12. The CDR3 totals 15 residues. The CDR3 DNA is TGTGCCAGCAGGAAGGAGCAGGGGGTAAGGGAGACCCAGTACTTC. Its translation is CASRKEQGVRETQYF. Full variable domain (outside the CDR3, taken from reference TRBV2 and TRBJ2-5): EPEVTQTPSHQVTQMGQEVILRCVPISNHLYFYWYRQILGQKVEFLVSFYNNEISEKSEIFDDQFSVERPDGSNFTLKIRSTKLEDSAMYFCASRKEQGVRETQYFGPGTRLLVL.

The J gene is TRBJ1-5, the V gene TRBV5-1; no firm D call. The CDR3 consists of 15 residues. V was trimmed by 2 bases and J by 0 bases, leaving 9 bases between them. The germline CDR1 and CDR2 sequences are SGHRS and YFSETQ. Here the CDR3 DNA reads TGCGCCAGCAGCTTATGGGGAGATAGCAATCAGCCCCAGCATTTT. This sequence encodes CASSLWGDSNQPQHF. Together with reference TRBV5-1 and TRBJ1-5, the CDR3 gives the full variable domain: KAGVTQTPRYLIKTRGQQVTLSCSPISGHRSVSWYQQTPGQGLQFLFEYFSETQRNKGNFPGRFSGRQFSNSRSEMNVSTLELGDSALYLCASSLWGDSNQPQHFGDGTRLSIL.

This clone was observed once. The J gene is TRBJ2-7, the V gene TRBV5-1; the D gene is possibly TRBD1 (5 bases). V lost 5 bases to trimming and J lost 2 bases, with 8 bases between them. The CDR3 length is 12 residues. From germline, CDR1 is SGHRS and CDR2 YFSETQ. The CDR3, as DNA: TGCGCCAGCAGTGACAGAACCTACGAGCAGTACTTC. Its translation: CASSDRTYEQYF.

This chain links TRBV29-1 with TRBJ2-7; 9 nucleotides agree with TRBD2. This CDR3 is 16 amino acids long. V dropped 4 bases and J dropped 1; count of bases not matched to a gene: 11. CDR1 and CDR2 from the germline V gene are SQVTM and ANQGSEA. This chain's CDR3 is CSVGVRGGSGSYEQYF. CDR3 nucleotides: TGCAGCGTTGGTGTGCGGGGGGGCAGTGGGTCCTACGAGCAGTACTTC.

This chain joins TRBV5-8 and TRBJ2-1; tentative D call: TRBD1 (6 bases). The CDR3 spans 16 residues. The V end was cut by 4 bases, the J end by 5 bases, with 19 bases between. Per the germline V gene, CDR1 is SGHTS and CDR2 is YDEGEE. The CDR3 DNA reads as TGTGCCAGCAGCCTGCCGGGACACGAAGGAGACAATGAGCAGTTCTTC. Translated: CASSLPGHEGDNEQFF.

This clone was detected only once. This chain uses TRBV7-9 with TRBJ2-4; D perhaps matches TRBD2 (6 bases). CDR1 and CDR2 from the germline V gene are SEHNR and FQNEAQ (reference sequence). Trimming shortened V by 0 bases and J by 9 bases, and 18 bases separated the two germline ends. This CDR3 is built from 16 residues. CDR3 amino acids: CASSLAAGTFEPIQYF. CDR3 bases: TGTGCCAGCAGCTTAGCGGCGGGGACCTTTGAGCCCATTCAGTACTTC.

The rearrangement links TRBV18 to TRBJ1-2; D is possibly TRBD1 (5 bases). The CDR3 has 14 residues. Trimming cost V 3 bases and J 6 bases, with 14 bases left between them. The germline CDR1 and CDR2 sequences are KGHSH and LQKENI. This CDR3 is CASSPNQGGDGYTF. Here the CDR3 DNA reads TGTGCCAGCTCACCTAACCAGGGTGGGGATGGCTACACCTTC.

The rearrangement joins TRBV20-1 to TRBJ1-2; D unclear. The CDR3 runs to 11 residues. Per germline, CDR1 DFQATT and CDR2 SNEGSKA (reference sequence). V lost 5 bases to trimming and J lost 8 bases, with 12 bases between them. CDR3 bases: TGCAGTGCTGGAGCTTCGAGCGGCTACACCTTC. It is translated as CSAGASSGYTF.

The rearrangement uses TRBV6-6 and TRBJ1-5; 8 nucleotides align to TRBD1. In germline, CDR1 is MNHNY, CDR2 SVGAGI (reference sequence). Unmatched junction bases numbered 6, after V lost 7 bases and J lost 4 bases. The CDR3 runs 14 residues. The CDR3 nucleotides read TGTGCCAGCACAGGGGGCTTGGAGAATCAGCCCCAGCATTTT. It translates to CASTGGLENQPQHF.